This entry lists 6 T cell receptor beta chains sequenced from one sample in a study of vaccination and CD4 T cells after COVID-19. Antigens of these TCRs are unknown. The treatment was: roughly 11-day PBMC culture with coronavirus spike peptide pools or control peptides (ViraFEST assay). Cultured CD4+ T cell DNA underwent sequencing with the Oncomine TCR Beta short-read assay. In TCRdb, the PCR reads were re-called with MiXCR into one record per CDR3 protein. The sample yields roughly 20,000 distinct CDR3 sequences, approximately 59% seen once. This specimen was CD4+ T cells from blood, cultured in vitro, taken after SARS-CoV-2 vaccination. These TCRs come from a human donor who had recovered from COVID-19.

The V and J genes are TRBV19 and TRBJ2-3, with a possible D match to TRBD1 (7 bases). The ends were cut back, 5 bases at V and 6 bases at J, with 18 bases in the middle. Per germline, CDR1 LNHDA and CDR2 SQIVND (reference sequence). This CDR3 spans 15 amino acids. The CDR3: CASSEDYRGGDTQYF. DNA for the CDR3: TGTGCCAGTAGTGAGGATTACAGGGGAGGTGATACGCAGTATTTT.

This chain links TRBV15 with TRBJ1-4, with 9 bases aligning to TRBD1. The CDR3 totals 14 residues. CDR1 LNHNV and CDR2 YYDKDF come from the germline V gene (reference sequence). The J segment lost 8 bases and the V segment lost 5 bases, leaving 6 bases of the junction unmatched. This CDR3 is CATSLDRGREKLFF. The CDR3, as DNA: TGTGCCACCAGCTTGGACAGGGGACGCGAAAAACTGTTTTTT. Drawing the rest from reference TRBV15 and TRBJ1-4, the complete variable domain is DAMVIQNPRYQVTQFGKPVTLSCSQTLNHNVMYWYQQKSSQAPKLLFHYYDKDFNNEADTPDNFQSRRPNTSFCFLDIRSPGLGDTAMYLCATSLDRGREKLFFGSGTQLSVL.

This clonotype was counted a few times. The chain links TRBV20-1 to TRBJ1-2, with TRBD1 matching over 7 bases. This CDR3 is 15 amino acids long. The trim removed 0 bases at V and 4 bases at J, leaving 8 bases unmatched. The germline V gene has CDR1 DFQATT and CDR2 SNEGSKA (reference sequence). CDR3: CSARETGQTIYGYTF. The CDR3 region has the DNA TGCAGTGCTAGAGAGACGGGACAGACTATCTATGGCTACACCTTC.

This clonotype was detected only a few times. The chain uses TRBV20-1 and TRBJ2-1; D is tentatively TRBD1 or TRBD2 (6 bases each). The germline V and J ends were trimmed by 0 bases and 4 bases, with 16 bases remaining between them. The CDR3 loop spans 16 amino acids. CDR1 is DFQATT, CDR2 SNEGSKA, per germline (reference sequence). CDR3 residues: CSARDLGGQLYNEQFF. CDR3 coding DNA: TGCAGTGCTAGAGATCTGGGGGGACAACTTTACAATGAGCAGTTCTTC.

This clonotype was seen a handful of times. The chain's CDR3 is CASSEGRTLNYGYTF. The CDR3 bases are TGTGCCAGTAGTGAAGGTCGGACACTTAACTATGGCTACACCTTC. V and J are TRBV19 and TRBJ1-2; D possibly corresponds to TRBD1 (5 bases). V was cut by 5 bases and J by 1 base, with 14 bases left in between. The CDR3 covers 15 residues. In germline, CDR1 is LNHDA, CDR2 SQIVND (reference sequence).

This clonotype showed up just once. The chain employs TRBV20-1 and TRBJ2-2; D ambiguous. V was cut by 3 bases and J by 3 bases, with 5 bases left in between. This CDR3 contains 12 residues. Germline loops: CDR1 DFQATT, CDR2 SNEGSKA (reference sequence). DNA of the CDR3: TGCAGTGCTAGTCGGTACACCGGGGAGCTGTTTTTT. Protein sequence: CSASRYTGELFF.